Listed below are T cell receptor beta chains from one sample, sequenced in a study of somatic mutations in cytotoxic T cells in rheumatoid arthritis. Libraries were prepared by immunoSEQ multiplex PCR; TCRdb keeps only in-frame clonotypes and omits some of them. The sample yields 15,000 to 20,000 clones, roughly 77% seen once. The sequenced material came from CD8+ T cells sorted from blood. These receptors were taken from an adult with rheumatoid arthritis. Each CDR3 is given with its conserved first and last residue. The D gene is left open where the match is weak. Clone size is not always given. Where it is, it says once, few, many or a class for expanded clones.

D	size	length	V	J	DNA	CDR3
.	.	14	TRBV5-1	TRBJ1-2	TGCGCCAGCAGCAACCGGACGTCCTTTAGGGGCTACACCTTC	CASSNRTSFRGYTF
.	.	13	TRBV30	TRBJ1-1	TGTGCCTGGAGTATCGGGGGCATGGCTGAAGCTTTCTTT	CAWSIGGMAEAFF
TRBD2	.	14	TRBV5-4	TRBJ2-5	TGTGCCAGCAGCACCCGGGGGGGCGGGGAGACCCAGTACTTC	CASSTRGGGETQYF
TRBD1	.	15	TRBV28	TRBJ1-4	TGTGCCAGCAGTCTAGGGACAGGGGGCCAAAGGAGACTGTTTTTT	CASSLGTGGQRRLFF
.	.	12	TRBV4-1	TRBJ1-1	TGCGCCAGCGGAGAGGCGGACACTGAAGCTTTCTTT	CASGEADTEAFF
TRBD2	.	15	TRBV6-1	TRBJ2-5	TGTGCCAGCAGTGCACTAGCGGGGGACCAAGAGACCCAGTACTTC	CASSALAGDQETQYF
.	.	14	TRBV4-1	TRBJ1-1	TGCGCCAGCAGCCAAGAATGGGGGAACACTGAAGCTTTCTTT	CASSQEWGNTEAFF
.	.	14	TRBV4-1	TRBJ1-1	TGCGCCAGCAGCGTATCTCTACTGGGGGATGGAGCTTTCTTT	CASSVSLLGDGAFF
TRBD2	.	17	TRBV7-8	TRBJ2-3	TGTGCCAGCAGCTTACTAAGCGGGGGGATTAGCACAGATACGCAGTATTTT	CASSLLSGGISTDTQYF
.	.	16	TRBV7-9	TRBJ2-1	TGTGCCAGCAGCTATCAACAGGGTTCCTCCTACAATGAGCAGTTCTTC	CASSYQQGSSYNEQFF
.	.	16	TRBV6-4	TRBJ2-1	TGTGCCAGCAGTGAGGCGGGCAGGTGGATAAACAATGAGCAGTTCTTC	CASSEAGRWINNEQFF
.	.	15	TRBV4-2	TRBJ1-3	TGTGCCAGCAGCCAGGGCAGTCGCTCTGGAAACACCATATATTTT	CASSQGSRSGNTIYF
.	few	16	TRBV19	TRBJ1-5	TGTGCCACCAATCCCGGGGGGACTTCTGGCAATCAGCCCCAGCATTTT	CATNPGGTSGNQPQHF
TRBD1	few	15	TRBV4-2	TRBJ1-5	TGTGCCAGCAGCCAACAGGACAGGGGGAATCAGCCCCAGCATTTT	CASSQQDRGNQPQHF
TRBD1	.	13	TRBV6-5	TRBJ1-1	TGTGCCAGCAGTTACCCTACAGGGGGTGAAGCTTTCTTT	CASSYPTGGEAFF
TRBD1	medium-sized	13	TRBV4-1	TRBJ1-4	TGCGCCAGCAGGACAGGGGTGGCAGGAGGACTGTTTTTT	CASRTGVAGGLFF
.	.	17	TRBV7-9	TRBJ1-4	TGTGCCAGCAGCTTAGGTCAGGGCGCGTTCCCTAATGAAAAACTGTTTTTT	CASSLGQGAFPNEKLFF
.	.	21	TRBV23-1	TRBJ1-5	TGCGCCAGCAGTCAATCGAGCCCCCAGGCTGGGGAATGGGGTAGCAATCAGCCCCAGCATTTT	CASSQSSPQAGEWGSNQPQHF
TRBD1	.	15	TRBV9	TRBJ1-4	TGTGCCAGCAGCGTGACAGGGAAAACTAATGAAAAACTGTTTTTT	CASSVTGKTNEKLFF
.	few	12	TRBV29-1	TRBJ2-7	TGCAGCGTTGAAGAGCGGGACTACGAGCAGTACTTC	CSVEERDYEQYF
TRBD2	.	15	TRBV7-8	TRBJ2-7	TGTGCCAGCAGCTTACCCTCGGGACTAGCGGCCGAGCAGTACTTC	CASSLPSGLAAEQYF
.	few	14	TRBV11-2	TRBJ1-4	TGTGCCAGCAGCCGCTTAGGGGGAGATGAAAAACTGTTTTTT	CASSRLGGDEKLFF
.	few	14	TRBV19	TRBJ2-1	TGTGCCAGTAGTATCGGGTGGGGGGCGAGGGAGCAGTTCTTC	CASSIGWGAREQFF
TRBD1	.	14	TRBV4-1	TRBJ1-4	TGCGCCAGCAGCGCCGGGACAGGGGACGAAAAACTGTTTTTT	CASSAGTGDEKLFF
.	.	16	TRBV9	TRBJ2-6	TGTGCCAGCAGCGTAGGACGGTTCTCTGGGGCCAACGTCCTGACTTTC	CASSVGRFSGANVLTF